Listed below are T cell receptor beta chains from one sample, sequenced in a study of spatial heterogeneity in lung cancer. MiXCR, run by TCRdb on the 5' RACE reads, gives a single entry per CDR3 protein. Altogether 25,000 to 35,000 distinct CDR3 sequences are present, around 9.3% being singletons, with the ten largest covering about 30%. Material: PBMCs, obtained at follow-up. These receptors all come from a female donor with early-stage non-small cell lung cancer. Each CDR3 is given with its conserved first and last residue. The order of the fields is V gene, J gene, CDR3 protein.

V gene: TRBV4-2
J gene: TRBJ2-3
CDR3 protein: CASSQAPIGATRGDTQYF

V gene: TRBV4-2
J gene: TRBJ2-7
CDR3 protein: CASSPSGTGNEQYF

V gene: TRBV6-2/TRBV6-3
J gene: TRBJ1-6
CDR3 protein: CASSGQDGGPPLHF

V gene: TRBV4-3
J gene: TRBJ1-3
CDR3 protein: CASSQDAVNSGNTIYF

V gene: TRBV9
J gene: TRBJ2-3
CDR3 protein: CASSQLGLSTDTQYF

V gene: TRBV7-8
J gene: TRBJ1-1
CDR3 protein: CASSHDPWNTEAFF

V gene: TRBV4-3
J gene: TRBJ2-1
CDR3 protein: CASSQQTGSYNEQFF

V gene: TRBV6-1
J gene: TRBJ1-5
CDR3 protein: CASSVGYSNQPQHF

V gene: TRBV2
J gene: TRBJ1-1
CDR3 protein: CASSRTGANTEAFF

V gene: TRBV4-3
J gene: TRBJ1-1
CDR3 protein: CASSQDSGQGWTEAFF

V gene: TRBV12-3/TRBV12-4
J gene: TRBJ1-3
CDR3 protein: CASSPTAGNTIYF

V gene: TRBV20-1
J gene: TRBJ2-5
CDR3 protein: CSAQGAQETQYF

V gene: TRBV6-5
J gene: TRBJ2-1
CDR3 protein: CASRTYGGNEQFF

V gene: TRBV29-1
J gene: TRBJ1-1
CDR3 protein: CSVARRPFGTEAFF